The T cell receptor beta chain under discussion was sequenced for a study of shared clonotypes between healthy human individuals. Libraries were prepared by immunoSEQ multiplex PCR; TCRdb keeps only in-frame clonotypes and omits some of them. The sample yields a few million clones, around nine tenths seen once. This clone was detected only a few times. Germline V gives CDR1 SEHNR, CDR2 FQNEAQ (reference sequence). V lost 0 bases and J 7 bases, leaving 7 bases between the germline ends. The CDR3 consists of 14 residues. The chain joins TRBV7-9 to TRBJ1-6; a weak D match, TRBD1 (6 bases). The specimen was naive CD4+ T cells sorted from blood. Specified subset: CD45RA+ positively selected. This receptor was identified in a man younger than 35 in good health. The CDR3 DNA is TGTGCCAGCAGCTTAGCAGGGGGAAATTCACCCCTCCACTTT. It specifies CASSLAGGNSPLHF.